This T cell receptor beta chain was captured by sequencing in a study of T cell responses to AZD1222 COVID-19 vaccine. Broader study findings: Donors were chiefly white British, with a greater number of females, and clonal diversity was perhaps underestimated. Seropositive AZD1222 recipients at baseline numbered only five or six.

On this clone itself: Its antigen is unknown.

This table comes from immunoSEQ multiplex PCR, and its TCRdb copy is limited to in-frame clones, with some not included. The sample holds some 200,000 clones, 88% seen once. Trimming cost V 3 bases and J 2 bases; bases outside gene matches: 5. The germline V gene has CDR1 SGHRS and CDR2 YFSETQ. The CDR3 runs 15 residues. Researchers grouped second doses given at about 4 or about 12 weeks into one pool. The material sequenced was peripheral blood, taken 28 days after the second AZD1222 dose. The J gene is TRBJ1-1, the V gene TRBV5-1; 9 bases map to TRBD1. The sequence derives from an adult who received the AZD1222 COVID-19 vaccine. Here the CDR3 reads CASSSGTGLNTEAFF. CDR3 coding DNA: TGCGCCAGCAGCTCCGGGACAGGGCTAAACACTGAAGCTTTCTTT.